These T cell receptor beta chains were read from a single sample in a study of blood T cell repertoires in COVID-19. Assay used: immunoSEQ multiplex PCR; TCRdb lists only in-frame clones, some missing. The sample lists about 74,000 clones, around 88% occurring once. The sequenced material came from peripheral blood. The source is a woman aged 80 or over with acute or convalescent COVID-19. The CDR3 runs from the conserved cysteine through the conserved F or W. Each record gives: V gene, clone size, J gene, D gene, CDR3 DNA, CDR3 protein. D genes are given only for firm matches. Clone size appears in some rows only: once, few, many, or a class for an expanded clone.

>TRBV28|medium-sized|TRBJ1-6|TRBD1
TGTGCCAGCAGACCTCCTGACAGGGGGAGTTCACCCCTCCACTTT
CASRPPDRGSSPLHF
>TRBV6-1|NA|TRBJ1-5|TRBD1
TGTGCCAGCAGTGAGGGACAGGGAAGGAATCAGCCCCAGCATTTT
CASSEGQGRNQPQHF
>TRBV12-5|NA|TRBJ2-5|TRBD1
TGTGCTAGTGGTTTGGCGACAGGGGCGCGAGAGACCCAGTACTTC
CASGLATGARETQYF
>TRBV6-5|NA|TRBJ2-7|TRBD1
TGTGCCGCCAGCCCCACGACAGGGCTCGAGCAGTACTTC
CAASPTTGLEQYF
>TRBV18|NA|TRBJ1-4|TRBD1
TGTGCCAGCTCACCGGGTACGACAGGGAACGAAAAACTGTTTTTT
CASSPGTTGNEKLFF
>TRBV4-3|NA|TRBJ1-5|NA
TGCGCCAGCAGCCAAAAGACAGTCTTAAGAAATCAGCCCCAGCATTTT
CASSQKTVLRNQPQHF
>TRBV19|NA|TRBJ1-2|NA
TGTGCCAGTAGTATCCTCAATAGGGAGGACTATGGCTACACCTTC
CASSILNREDYGYTF
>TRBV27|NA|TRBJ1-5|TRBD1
TGTGCCAGCAGTTTACACACCGGGACAGGCAATCAGCCCCAGCATTTT
CASSLHTGTGNQPQHF
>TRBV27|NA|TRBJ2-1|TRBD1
TGTGCCAGCAGTTCAAACAGGGGTAAAAGCTACAATGAGCAGTTCTTC
CASSSNRGKSYNEQFF
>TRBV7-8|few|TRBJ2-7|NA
TGTGCCAGCAGCTTAGCGGAAGGAGTGCAGTACTTC
CASSLAEGVQYF
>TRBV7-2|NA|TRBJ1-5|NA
TGTGCCAGCAGCCGGGTGGAAGGCAATCAGCCCCAGCATTTT
CASSRVEGNQPQHF
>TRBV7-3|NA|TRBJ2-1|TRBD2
TGTGCCAGCAGCCTCCACCCAAGCGGGGGGTTAAATGAGCAGTTCTTC
CASSLHPSGGLNEQFF
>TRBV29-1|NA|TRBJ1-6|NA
TGCAGCGTACGCCAAGGAGGAAGTAATTCACCCCTCCACTTT
CSVRQGGSNSPLHF
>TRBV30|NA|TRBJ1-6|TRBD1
TGTGCCTGGGAGGACAGGTTTTCACCCCTCCACTTT
CAWEDRFSPLHF
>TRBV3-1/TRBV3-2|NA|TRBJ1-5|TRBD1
TGTGCCAGCAGCCAAGGCAGGGGGTTCAATCAGCCCCAGCATTTT
CASSQGRGFNQPQHF
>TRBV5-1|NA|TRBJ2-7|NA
TGCGCCAGCAGCTTGGAGGGAGGCGGCGAGCAGTACTTC
CASSLEGGGEQYF
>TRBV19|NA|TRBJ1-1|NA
TGTGCCAGTAGTATCGTGGGGGGGAACACTGAAGCTTTCTTT
CASSIVGGNTEAFF